This T cell receptor beta chain came from a study of T cells after yellow fever vaccination (dated by TCRdb to the late 2010s). Concerning the study at large: The SMART-Seq v4 Ultra Low Input RNA kit was used to prepare libraries from fractions with low cell numbers. Two healthy male donors made up the cohort, one aged 18 to 30 years and the other aged 30 to 40 years. Blood was collected at multiple timepoints before and after primary and secondary immunization, and bulk PBMC replicates and cell subsets were isolated. To follow T-cell clones before and after both primary and booster YFV17D yellow fever vaccination, bulk TCR alpha and beta repertoires underwent longitudinal sequencing.

General conclusions and limits of the study: Compared with the primary T-cell response, the secondary T-cell response was faster but weaker, reaching its peak on day 5 rather than on day 15. A small share of clonotypes was detected in both CD4 and CD8 compartments, with the overlap likely arising from convergent recombination. Computational filtering was needed because FACS-sorted repertoires could contain abundant contaminating clonotypes from the bulk population. Most clones expanded after primary vaccination were re-detected after the booster (just under 97% of CD4 and 88% of CD8), suggesting broad memory maintenance. Because the study included only a couple of donors, the extent to which the findings can be generalized is limited.

This sample's treatment or condition label indicates: live attenuated yellow fever vaccine strain. PBMCs were isolated from peripheral blood using a standard Ficoll-Paque protocol. Dynabeads CD4 and CD8 positive selection kits were used to isolate CD4 and CD8 T-cell fractions. TriZol was used to extract RNA from bulk PBMCs, CD4 and CD8 fractions, and dextramer-positive and dextramer-negative fractions. As for this clonotype: The specificity of this receptor is unknown. No quality values exist for individual bases; no much larger clone is one base distant.

Synthesis of TCR cDNA relied on 5'RACE template switching, a step that introduced a universal primer site along with unique molecular identifiers. Priming of cDNA synthesis was performed from both the TCR alpha and TCR beta constant segments. Libraries were amplified in two PCR steps, with sample barcodes and sequencing adapters added in the second step. Sequencing of libraries was done on Illumina HiSeq 2500 (2x100 bp) or NovaSeq (2x150 bp). Processing in the source paper ran as follows. MIGEC handled demultiplexing of reads and collapsing into UMI consensus sequences, while MiXCR performed V(D)J alignment. Vaccine-responding clonotypes were defined with edgeR using replicate PBMC samples, requiring FDR below 0.01 and a log2 fold change above 5 up to day 15. Each bulk clonotype was labeled CD4 or CD8 based on which sequenced repertoire, CD4 or CD8, contained the clonotype at higher abundance. TCRdb reran the public reads through fastp at Q25 and MiXCR, keeping productive beta chains. One record per CDR3 amino acid sequence lists the most common genes and DNA. TCRdb's processing, not the authors', yielded these V and J calls. For this sample the table gives 250,000 or so distinct CDR3 sequences, of which 6.9% were detected only once. In total, the top ten clones hold approximately 0.87% of the sample.

The specimen was CD4+ T cells sorted from PBMCs, collected 15 days after the yellow fever booster vaccination. This TCR was recovered from a man aged 25 to 45 who received the YFV17D yellow fever vaccine.

The DNA sequence is as follows: TGTGCCAGCAGTTCCCAGTTGGTGGCCTATGGCTACACCTTC. This is translated as CASSSQLVAYGYTF. This receptor chain uses TRBV12-3 or TRBV12-4 and TRBJ1-2, with the D gene call left open. Measured from the cysteine to the phenylalanine, the CDR3 is 14 residues long. Only the CDR3 DNA is retained, 42 bases long and in frame from the first base. Cut back by 4 bases and 4 bases, the V and J ends lie 13 bases apart.